Below, 10 T cell receptor beta chains from the same sample are listed, as sequenced in a study of T cells after somatic rescue of genetic block. Produced via immunoSEQ multiplex PCR; TCRdb's table is partial and in-frame only. Among some 74,000 clones, more than 75% were seen once, and the ten largest hold about 3%. Source material: peripheral blood mononuclear cells (PBMCs). The source is a man aged 30 to 39.

This chain joins TRBV5-4 and TRBJ2-5, with 9 bases identical to TRBD1. This CDR3 has 16 residues. CDR1 and CDR2 from the germline V gene are SGHNT and YYREEE (reference sequence). J was trimmed by 5 bases and V by 2 bases; bases with no gene match: 10. The CDR3 nucleotides read TGTGCCAGCAGCTTCCCTTTACAGGGGGCGCTTGAGACCCAGTACTTC. This encodes CASSFPLQGALETQYF.

The V call is TRBV4-1, the J call TRBJ2-1, with D perhaps assigned TRBD1 or TRBD2 (5 bases each). Trimming shortened V by 4 bases and J by 4 bases, and 14 bases separated the two germline ends. Germline-derived CDR1 and CDR2 are MGHRA and YSYEKL. The CDR3 is made up of 15 amino acids. The CDR3 loop is CASSPRDEVYNEQFF. In nucleotides, the CDR3 is TGCGCCAGCAGCCCCCGGGACGAAGTATACAATGAGCAGTTCTTC.

V is TRBV18 and J is TRBJ2-4; D is perhaps TRBD1 or TRBD2 (6 bases each). V was clipped by 6 bases and J by 0 bases, with 18 bases between them. The CDR3 has 17 residues. Germline CDR1 reads KGHSH; CDR2 reads LQKENI. In nucleotides, the CDR3 is TGTGCCAGCTCCCCGGGGGCAGTCCATATAGCCAAAAACATTCAGTACTTC. As protein: CASSPGAVHIAKNIQYF.

The rearrangement links TRBV4-1 to TRBJ1-4, with unresolved D. Germline V lookup: CDR1 MGHRA, CDR2 YSYEKL. Trimming pared 0 bases from V and 5 bases from J, leaving 10 bases between. The length of the CDR3 is 15 residues. The CDR3 bases are TGCGCCAGCAGCCAAGACAGGATCTTAAATGAAAAACTGTTTTTT. This gives the protein CASSQDRILNEKLFF.

This clone was counted a single time. The chain uses TRBV10-3 and TRBJ1-1; possible D gene TRBD1, 5 bases. Germline V CDR1 and CDR2: ENHRY, SYGVKD. CDR3 size: 12 residues. V lost 0 bases and J lost 11, with 10 bases in between. CDR3 loop: CAISESGGEAFF. CDR3 sequence (DNA): TGTGCCATCAGTGAGTCGGGGGGAGAGGCTTTCTTT.

This clone appeared a single time. The rearrangement links TRBV6-5 to TRBJ1-2, with D perhaps matching TRBD1 (5 bases). CDR3 size: 15 residues. The germline gives CDR1 MNHEY, CDR2 SVGAGI. The V and J ends lost 7 bases and 4 bases respectively, with 19 bases between them. The CDR3 loop reads CASTTGGAPTYGYTF. CDR3 bases: TGTGCCAGCACCACTGGAGGGGCTCCTACCTATGGCTACACCTTC.

V and J are TRBV4-1 and TRBJ2-3; TRBD2 agrees at 10 bases. The CDR3 runs 17 residues. The V gene's germline CDR1 is MGHRA and CDR2 YSYEKL. V lost 1 base and J lost 0; bases outside the gene matches: 4. The CDR3 loop reads CASSQVSSGSSTDTQYF. CDR3 DNA: TGCGCCAGCAGCCAAGTTTCTAGCGGGAGCAGCACAGATACGCAGTATTTT.

The genes are TRBV14 and TRBJ1-5, with D tentatively TRBD1 (6 bases). This CDR3 is built from 15 residues. V was trimmed by 4 bases and J by 3 bases, leaving 13 bases between them. From germline, CDR1 is SGHDN and CDR2 FVKESK. The CDR3 region is CASSRGQHPNQPQHF. As DNA, the CDR3 is TGTGCCAGCAGCCGTGGACAGCATCCCAATCAGCCCCAGCATTTT.

CDR3 amino acids: CASSQGRGATGNTIYF. The CDR3 nucleotides read TGCGCCAGCAGCCAAGGACGAGGGGCCACTGGAAACACCATATATTTT. The rearrangement links TRBV4-1 to TRBJ1-3, with D possibly matching TRBD1 (5 bases). V was trimmed by 1 base and J by 2 bases, leaving 12 bases between them. Germline V CDR1 and CDR2: MGHRA, YSYEKL. This CDR3 comprises 16 residues.

The rearrangement links TRBV19 to TRBJ2-7; D is ambiguous. From germline, CDR1 is LNHDA and CDR2 SQIVND (reference sequence). CDR3 size: 11 residues. Trimming took 8 bases from V and 3 from J, leaving 8 bases between them. CDR3: CASGENYEQYF. DNA for the CDR3: TGTGCCAGTGGTGAAAACTACGAGCAGTACTTC.